The 22 T cell receptor beta chains reported below all come from one sample, sequenced in a study of Graves' ophthalmopathy and Graves' hyperthyroidism (dated by TCRdb to the late 2010s). Data came from an Illumina HiSeq 2000. For repertoire sequencing, TCR beta CDR3 regions were amplified from RNA transcripts. A first-round RT-PCR used HTBI primers with the Qiagen OneStep RT-PCR kit, followed by a second-round multiplex PCR, size selection and purification. TCRdb reanalyzed the raw reads on its own, using fastp at Q25 for trimming and MiXCR for clone calling, and kept in-frame beta chains. Records with the same CDR3 protein are collapsed into one entry carrying the most frequent genes and DNA. Counted in this sample were hundreds of thousands of distinct CDR3 sequences; more than 40% of them appeared once. More than 2.5% of the sample lies in the top ten. The specimen was peripheral blood. The source of these receptors is an adult man with Graves' ophthalmopathy.

This clonotype was counted at least ten times. The chain has TRBV12-3 or TRBV12-4 and TRBJ1-6; tentative D call: TRBD1 (5 bases). Trimming shortened V by 2 bases and J by 8 bases, and 10 bases separated the two germline ends. This CDR3 is 14 amino acids long. The CDR3 loop reads CASSLFRGDSPLHF. As DNA, the CDR3 is TGTGCCAGCAGTTTATTTCGAGGGGATTCACCCCTCCACTTT.

This clonotype appeared a few times. One end of the junction fails to match germline, which may point to a read error. V and J are TRBV5-1 and TRBJ1-1; D ambiguous. CDR3 size: 13 residues. Germline V gene lookup returns CDR1 SGHRS and CDR2 YFSETQ. CDR3 in amino acids: CANSLGGNTEAFF. The CDR3 DNA reads TGCGCCAACAGCTTGGGCGGGAACACTGAAGCTTTCTTT.

The chain links TRBV29-1 to TRBJ1-5, with D tentatively TRBD1 (6 bases). Trimming stripped 8 bases from V and 5 bases from J, with 22 bases between. There are 15 residues in the CDR3. CDR1 and CDR2 (germline): SQVTM, ANQGSEA. The CDR3, as DNA: TGCAGCTTAGAACTATCGGGGGGCGCCGATCAGCCCCAGCATTTT. It encodes CSLELSGGADQPQHF.

This rearrangement joins TRBV10-2 to TRBJ2-5; 11 positions agree with TRBD2. CDR1 WSHSY and CDR2 SAAADI come from the germline V gene. The CDR3 totals 15 residues. Unmatched junction bases numbered 8, after V lost 6 bases and J lost 5 bases. CDR3 in amino acids: CASRSPSGGSETQYF. The CDR3 region has the DNA TGCGCCAGCAGGTCCCCTAGCGGGGGGTCCGAGACCCAGTACTTC.

The chain has TRBV10-3 and TRBJ1-4; D might be TRBD1 (5 bases). The CDR3 sequence is 15 residues long. CDR1 is ENHRY and CDR2 is SYGVKD in the germline V gene. V was trimmed by 4 bases and J by 8 bases, leaving 17 bases between them. CDR3 nucleotides: TGTGCCATCAGTGTTGGGACGGGAGGATTCGAAAAACTGTTTTTT. Residues: CAISVGTGGFEKLFF.

This clonotype was seen repeatedly, ten times or more. The chain employs TRBV7-9 and TRBJ2-2; D not certain. The germline V gene has CDR1 SEHNR and CDR2 FQNEAQ (reference sequence). The CDR3 is made up of 14 amino acids. Trimming removed 1 base from V and 6 bases from J, with 9 bases in between. The CDR3 sequence: CASSLGHGPGELFF. The CDR3 nucleotides are TGTGCCAGCAGCTTAGGCCATGGGCCCGGGGAGCTGTTTTTT.

The gene calls are TRBV30 and TRBJ2-7; the D is unclear. V was cut by 0 bases and J by 4 bases, with 10 bases left in between. This CDR3 has 13 amino acids. Germline values: CDR1 GTSNPN, CDR2 SVGIG (reference sequence). CDR3: CAWSVTESYEQYF. CDR3 in DNA: TGTGCCTGGAGTGTCACAGAATCTTACGAGCAGTACTTC.

The table lists this clonotype with many counts. This sequence joins TRBV4-1 and TRBJ2-7; TRBD1 matches 9 bases. There are 14 residues in the CDR3. CDR1 and CDR2 (germline): MGHRA, YSYEKL. With V trimmed by 4 bases and J by 6 bases, 7 bases remained unmatched. The CDR3 protein is CASSREGQGGEQYF. CDR3 bases: TGCGCCAGCAGCCGCGAGGGACAGGGCGGCGAGCAGTACTTC.

This clonotype was observed a few times. The chain carries TRBV24-1 and TRBJ2-5; D might be TRBD1 (5 bases). The CDR3 is 12 amino acids. Trimming stripped 1 base from V and 9 bases from J, with 8 bases between. CDR1 KGHDR and CDR2 SFDVKD come from the germline V gene. The CDR3 sequence: CATSDFREAQYF. The CDR3 DNA reads as TGTGCCACCAGTGATTTCAGGGAAGCCCAGTACTTC.

This clonotype was counted at least ten times. The rearrangement joins TRBV7-2 to TRBJ2-7, with D unresolved. The CDR3 is 13 residues long. Germline V gene data show CDR1 as SGHTA and CDR2 as FQGNSA. Between the trimmed V and J ends, which lost 2 bases and 5 bases, there was a span of 10 bases. As DNA, the CDR3 is TGTGCCAGCAGCTTACTCCCCCGCAACGAGCAGTACTTC. It codes for CASSLLPRNEQYF.

This clonotype was picked up one time. The chain joins TRBV19 to TRBJ1-1; the D gene is possibly TRBD1 (5 bases). The germline V gene has CDR1 LNHDA and CDR2 SQIVND (reference sequence). Trimming pared 8 bases from V and 5 bases from J, leaving 27 bases between. The CDR3 length is 17 residues. CDR3 amino acids: CASVPTEPYSDYTEAFF. Here the CDR3 DNA reads TGTGCCAGTGTTCCGACAGAACCATACTCTGATTATACTGAAGCTTTCTTT.

This clonotype was detected ten times or more. V gene TRBV7-9 combines with J gene TRBJ2-5; no clear D. The CDR3 runs 16 residues. The V end was cut by 5 bases, the J end by 3 bases, with 19 bases between. Germline V gene data show CDR1 as SEHNR and CDR2 as FQNEAQ (reference sequence). CDR3 in amino acids: CASSQALNPAKETQYF. DNA of the CDR3: TGTGCCAGCAGCCAAGCACTGAACCCCGCTAAAGAGACCCAGTACTTC.

The chain is built from TRBV25-1 and TRBJ1-2; 10 bases align to TRBD1. Trimming cost V 4 bases and J 8 bases; bases outside gene matches: 16. The CDR3 extends over 17 amino acids. Germline V gene data show CDR1 as MGHDK and CDR2 as SYGVNS. The DNA of the CDR3 is TGTGCCAGCAGTGCTTCTACTGGGGACAGGGGTCGGAAAGGCTACACCTTC. Translation: CASSASTGDRGRKGYTF.

This chain connects TRBV25-1 to TRBJ2-6; D could derive from TRBD1 or TRBD2 (5 bases each). From germline, CDR1 is MGHDK and CDR2 SYGVNS. CDR3 length equals 16 residues. Trimming removed 6 bases from V and 3 bases from J, with 15 bases in between. Written as DNA, the CDR3 is TGTGCCAGCAGCCACGAGGGGACCTATGGGGCCAACGTCCTGACTTTC. It is translated as CASSHEGTYGANVLTF.

In the case of this clonotype: Possible read error: a much larger clone is one base away. The chain combines TRBV2 with TRBJ2-7; no clear D. The germline V gene has CDR1 SNHLY and CDR2 FYNNEI. CDR3 length: 13 amino acids. CDR3 coding DNA: TGTGCCAGCTTGAGAGGATTCGCCTACGAGCAGTGCTTC. This gives the protein CASLRGFAYEQCF.

This clonotype occurred many times. The CDR3 nucleotides are TGCAGTGCTAGAGATGCGTGGGAGACCCAGTACTTC. Protein: CSARDAWETQYF. This chain connects TRBV20-1 to TRBJ2-5; D not certain. V was clipped by 0 bases and J by 5 bases, with 7 bases between them. CDR3 length: 12 residues. Germline values: CDR1 DFQATT, CDR2 SNEGSKA (reference sequence).

The V and J genes are TRBV5-6 and TRBJ1-1, with D possibly matching TRBD1 (5 bases). The CDR3 length is 15 residues. Germline CDR1 is SGHDT and CDR2 is YYEEEE. Trimming left V 2 bases short and J 4 bases short, with 15 bases between. CDR3 sequence: CASSFGTSGGTEAFF. The CDR3 nucleotides read TGTGCCAGCAGCTTTGGGACCTCCGGGGGCACTGAAGCTTTCTTT.

The chain uses TRBV29-1 and TRBJ1-2; a weak D match, TRBD1 (5 bases). The CDR3 loop spans 13 amino acids. The germline gives CDR1 SQVTM, CDR2 ANQGSEA. Trimming cost V 8 bases and J 4 bases, with 17 bases left between them. CDR3 loop: CSQDRQGLYGYTF. In DNA, the CDR3 is TGCAGCCAAGATCGCCAGGGACTCTATGGCTACACCTTC.

A word on this clonotype: A junction end diverges from the germline sequence, so it may reflect a read error. The CDR3, as DNA: TGTGCCAGCAGTGCGACAGGGACTATCTACGAGCAGTACTTC. Translating gives CASSATGTIYEQYF. The V and J genes are TRBV10-3 and TRBJ2-7, with D perhaps TRBD1 or TRBD2 (7 bases each). The germline V gene has CDR1 ENHRY and CDR2 SYGVKD. The CDR3 is made up of 14 amino acids.

Points on this clonotype: The conserved closing phenylalanine or tryptophan is absent in this CDR3, likely reflecting a read error. It is unclear where the CDR3 begins or ends on the DNA, so no DNA is shown, and the CDR3 is as TCRdb lists it. The chain is built from TRBV20-1 and TRBJ2-2; TRBD1, as called in the table, went unchecked against the DNA. The CDR3 has 9 amino acids, counting both end residues. The germline CDR1 and CDR2 sequences are DFQATT and SNEGSKA (reference sequence). CDR3 region: CSASTRDRR.

This clonotype was seen repeatedly, ten times or more. The rearrangement uses TRBV12-3 or TRBV12-4 and TRBJ1-3; D unclear. The germline V and J ends were trimmed by 0 bases and 0 bases, with 6 bases remaining between them. The CDR3 totals 15 residues. The CDR3 nucleotides read TGTGCCAGCAGTTTAGCGGGGAGCTCTGGAAACACCATATATTTT. Translating gives CASSLAGSSGNTIYF.

Ten or more counts support this clonotype. The chain couples TRBV12-3 or TRBV12-4 to TRBJ1-1; weak D call: TRBD1 (6 bases). CDR3 length equals 14 residues. The V and J ends lost 3 bases and 1 base respectively, with 9 bases between them. Here the CDR3 reads CASSFAGANTEAFF. CDR3 bases: TGTGCCAGCAGTTTCGCGGGGGCGAACACTGAAGCTTTCTTT.